This paragraph reports one T cell receptor beta chain. Its antigen is unidentified. Preparation of TCR beta libraries was done by quantitative 5'-RACE with molecular barcodes. TCRdb independently ran MiXCR on the 5' RACE reads; one entry per CDR3 protein. The sample has about 220,000 distinct CDR3 sequences; approximately 16% are singletons. CDR1 is SGHRS, CDR2 YFSETQ, per germline. V gave up 0 bases and J gave up 9 bases, with 10 bases separating them. CDR3 size: 12 residues. The source of the sample is a study of CD8 T cells in ankylosing spondylitis. Findings and caveats of the study: Among TCR beta sequences, a motif of several highly homologous variants appeared characteristic of ankylosing spondylitis blood.

The V call is TRBV5-1, the J call TRBJ2-7; D is uncertain. The sequencing input was blood, either unsorted or a sorted T cell fraction (not recorded which). The clonotype originates from a male donor with ankylosing spondylitis. Here the CDR3 DNA reads TGCGCCAGCAGCTTGGAAGGGTTACGGCAGTACTTC. Translation: CASSLEGLRQYF.